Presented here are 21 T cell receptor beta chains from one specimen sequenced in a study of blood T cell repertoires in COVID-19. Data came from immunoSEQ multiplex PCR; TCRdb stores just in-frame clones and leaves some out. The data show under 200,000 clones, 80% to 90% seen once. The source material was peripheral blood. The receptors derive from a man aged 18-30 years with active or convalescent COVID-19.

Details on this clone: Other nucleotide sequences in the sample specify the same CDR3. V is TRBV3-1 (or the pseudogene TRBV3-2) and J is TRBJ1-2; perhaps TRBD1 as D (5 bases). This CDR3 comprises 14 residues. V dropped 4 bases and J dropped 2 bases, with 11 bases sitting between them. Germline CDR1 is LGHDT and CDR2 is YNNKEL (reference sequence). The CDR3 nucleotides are TGTGCCAGCAGCCGATCAGGGTCAAACTATGGCTACACCTTC. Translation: CASSRSGSNYGYTF.

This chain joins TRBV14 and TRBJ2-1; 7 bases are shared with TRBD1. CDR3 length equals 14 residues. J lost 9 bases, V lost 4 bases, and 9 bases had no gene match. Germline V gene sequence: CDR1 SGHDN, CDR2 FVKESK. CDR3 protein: CASSLYDRDGEQFF. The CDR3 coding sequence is TGTGCCAGCAGCCTTTACGACAGGGACGGTGAGCAGTTCTTC.

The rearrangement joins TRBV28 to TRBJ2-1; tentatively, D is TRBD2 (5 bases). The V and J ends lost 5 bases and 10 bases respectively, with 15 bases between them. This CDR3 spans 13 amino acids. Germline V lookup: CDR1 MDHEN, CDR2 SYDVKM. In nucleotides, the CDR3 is TGTGCCAGCAGTAAACCCCACCCGGGGGAGCAGTTCTTC. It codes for CASSKPHPGEQFF.

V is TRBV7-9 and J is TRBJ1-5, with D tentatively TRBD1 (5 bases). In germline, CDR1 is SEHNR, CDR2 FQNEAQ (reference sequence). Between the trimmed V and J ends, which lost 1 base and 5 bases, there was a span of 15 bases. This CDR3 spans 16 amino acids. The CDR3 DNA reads TGTGCCAGCAGCTTAGGGGGACGGGGAGGCCATCAGCCCCAGCATTTT. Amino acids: CASSLGGRGGHQPQHF.

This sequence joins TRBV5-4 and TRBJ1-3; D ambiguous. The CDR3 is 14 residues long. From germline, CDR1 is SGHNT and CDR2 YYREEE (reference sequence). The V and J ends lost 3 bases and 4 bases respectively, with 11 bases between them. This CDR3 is CASSSFLSGNTIYF. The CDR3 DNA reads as TGTGCCAGCAGCTCCTTTCTATCCGGAAACACCATATATTTT.

CDR3 in DNA: TGTGCCAGCACCCCTCAGCTAGAGGAAGCTAGCACAGATACGCAGTATTTT. Encoded protein: CASTPQLEEASTDTQYF. The genes are TRBV28 and TRBJ2-3; D is unresolved. The CDR3 runs 17 residues. Germline assignment: CDR1 MDHEN and CDR2 SYDVKM. Deletions cut 7 bases from V and 0 bases from J, with 20 bases between.

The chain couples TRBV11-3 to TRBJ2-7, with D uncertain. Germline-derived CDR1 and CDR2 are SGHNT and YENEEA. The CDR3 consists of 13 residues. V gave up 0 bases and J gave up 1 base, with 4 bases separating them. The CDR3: CASSLELSYEQYF. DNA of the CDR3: TGTGCCAGCAGCTTAGAACTTTCCTACGAGCAGTACTTC. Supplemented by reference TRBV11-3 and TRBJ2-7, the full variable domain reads EAGVVQSPRYKIIEKKQPVAFWCNPISGHNTLYWYLQNLGQGPELLIRYENEEAVDDSQLPKDRFSAERLKGVDSTLKIQPAELGDSAVYLCASSLELSYEQYFGPGTRLTVT.

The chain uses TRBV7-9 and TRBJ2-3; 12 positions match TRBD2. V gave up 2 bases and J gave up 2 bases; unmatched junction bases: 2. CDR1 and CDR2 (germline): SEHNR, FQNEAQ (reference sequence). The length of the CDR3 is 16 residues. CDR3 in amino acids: CASSLSSGGDTDTQYF. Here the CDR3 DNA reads TGTGCCAGCAGCTTATCTAGCGGGGGGGACACAGATACGCAGTATTTT.

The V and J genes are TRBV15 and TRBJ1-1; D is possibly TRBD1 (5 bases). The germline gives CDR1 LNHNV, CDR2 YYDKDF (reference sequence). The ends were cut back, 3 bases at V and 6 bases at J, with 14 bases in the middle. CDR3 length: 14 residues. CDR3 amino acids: CATSSLARGSEAFF. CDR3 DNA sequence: TGTGCCACCAGCAGCTTAGCTCGGGGGTCTGAAGCTTTCTTT.

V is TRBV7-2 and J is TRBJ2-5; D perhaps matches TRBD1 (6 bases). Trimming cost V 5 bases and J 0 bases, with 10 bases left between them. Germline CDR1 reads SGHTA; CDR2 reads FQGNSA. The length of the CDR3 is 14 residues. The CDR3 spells CASSPDRYQETQYF. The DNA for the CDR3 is TGTGCCAGCAGCCCAGACAGGTACCAAGAGACCCAGTACTTC.

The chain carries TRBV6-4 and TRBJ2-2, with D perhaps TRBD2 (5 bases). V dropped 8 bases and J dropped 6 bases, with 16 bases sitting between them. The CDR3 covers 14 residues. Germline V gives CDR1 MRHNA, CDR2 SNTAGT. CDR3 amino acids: CASREGTWAGELFF. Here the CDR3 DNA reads TGTGCCAGCCGGGAAGGTACTTGGGCCGGGGAGCTGTTTTTT.

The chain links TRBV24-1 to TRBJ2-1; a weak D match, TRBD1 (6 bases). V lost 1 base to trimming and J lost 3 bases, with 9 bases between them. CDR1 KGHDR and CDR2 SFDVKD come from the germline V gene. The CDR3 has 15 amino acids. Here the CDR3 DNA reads TGTGCCACCAGTGATTTTGGCAGGGGCTACAATGAGCAGTTCTTC. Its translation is CATSDFGRGYNEQFF.

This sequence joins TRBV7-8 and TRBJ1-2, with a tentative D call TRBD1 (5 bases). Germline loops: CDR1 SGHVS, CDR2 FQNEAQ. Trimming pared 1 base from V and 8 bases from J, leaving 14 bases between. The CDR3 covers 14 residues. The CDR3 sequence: CASSLVGQAAGYTF. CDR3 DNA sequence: TGTGCCAGCAGCTTAGTGGGGCAAGCCGCCGGCTACACCTTC.

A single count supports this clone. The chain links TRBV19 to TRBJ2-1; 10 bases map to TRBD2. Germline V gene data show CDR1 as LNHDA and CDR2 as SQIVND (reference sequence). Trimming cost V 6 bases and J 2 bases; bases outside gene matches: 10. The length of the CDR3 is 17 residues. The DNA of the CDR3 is TGTGCCAGTAGCAGCTCTAGCGGGAGTTGGACCTACAATGAGCAGTTCTTC. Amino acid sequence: CASSSSSGSWTYNEQFF.

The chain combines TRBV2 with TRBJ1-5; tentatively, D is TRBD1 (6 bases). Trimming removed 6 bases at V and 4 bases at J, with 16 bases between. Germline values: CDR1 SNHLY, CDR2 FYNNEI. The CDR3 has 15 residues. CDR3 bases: TGTGCCAGCAGAAAGAAGGACAGTTGGAATCAGCCCCAGCATTTT. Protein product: CASRKKDSWNQPQHF.

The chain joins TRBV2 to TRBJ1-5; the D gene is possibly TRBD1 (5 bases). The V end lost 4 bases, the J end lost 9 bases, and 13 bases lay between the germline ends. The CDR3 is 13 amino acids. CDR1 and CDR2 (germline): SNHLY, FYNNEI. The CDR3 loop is CASSGGVGPPQHF. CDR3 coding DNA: TGTGCCAGCAGTGGGGGGGTAGGGCCGCCCCAGCATTTT.

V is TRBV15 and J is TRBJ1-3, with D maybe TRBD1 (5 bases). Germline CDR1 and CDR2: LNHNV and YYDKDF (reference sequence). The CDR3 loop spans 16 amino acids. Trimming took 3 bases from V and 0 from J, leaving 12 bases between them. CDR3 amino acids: CATSRAQVYSGNTIYF. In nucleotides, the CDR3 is TGTGCCACCAGCAGGGCACAGGTCTACTCTGGAAACACCATATATTTT.

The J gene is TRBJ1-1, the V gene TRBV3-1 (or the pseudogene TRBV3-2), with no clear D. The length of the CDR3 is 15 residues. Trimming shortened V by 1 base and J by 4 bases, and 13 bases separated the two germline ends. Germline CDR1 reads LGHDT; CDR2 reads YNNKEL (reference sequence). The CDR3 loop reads CASSQVVLTGTEAFF. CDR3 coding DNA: TGTGCCAGCAGCCAAGTTGTCCTGACGGGCACTGAAGCTTTCTTT.

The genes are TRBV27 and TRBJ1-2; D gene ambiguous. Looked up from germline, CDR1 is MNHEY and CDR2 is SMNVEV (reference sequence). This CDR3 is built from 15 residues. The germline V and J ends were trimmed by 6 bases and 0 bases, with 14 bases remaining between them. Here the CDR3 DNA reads TGTGCCAGCAGCACGATAGAGGGCTCTAACTATGGCTACACCTTC. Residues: CASSTIEGSNYGYTF.

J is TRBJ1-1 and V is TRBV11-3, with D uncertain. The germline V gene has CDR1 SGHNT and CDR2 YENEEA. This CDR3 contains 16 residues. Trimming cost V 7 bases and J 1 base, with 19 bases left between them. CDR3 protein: CASTSIRVARNTEAFF. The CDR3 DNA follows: TGTGCCAGCACATCAATCCGGGTGGCGAGGAACACTGAAGCTTTCTTT.

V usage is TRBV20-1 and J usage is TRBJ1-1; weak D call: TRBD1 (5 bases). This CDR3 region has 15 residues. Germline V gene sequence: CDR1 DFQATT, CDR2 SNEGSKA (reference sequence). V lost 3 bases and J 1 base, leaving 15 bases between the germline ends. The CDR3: CSASRGIGGNTEAFF. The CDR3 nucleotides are TGCAGTGCTAGTCGGGGGATTGGGGGGAACACTGAAGCTTTCTTT.